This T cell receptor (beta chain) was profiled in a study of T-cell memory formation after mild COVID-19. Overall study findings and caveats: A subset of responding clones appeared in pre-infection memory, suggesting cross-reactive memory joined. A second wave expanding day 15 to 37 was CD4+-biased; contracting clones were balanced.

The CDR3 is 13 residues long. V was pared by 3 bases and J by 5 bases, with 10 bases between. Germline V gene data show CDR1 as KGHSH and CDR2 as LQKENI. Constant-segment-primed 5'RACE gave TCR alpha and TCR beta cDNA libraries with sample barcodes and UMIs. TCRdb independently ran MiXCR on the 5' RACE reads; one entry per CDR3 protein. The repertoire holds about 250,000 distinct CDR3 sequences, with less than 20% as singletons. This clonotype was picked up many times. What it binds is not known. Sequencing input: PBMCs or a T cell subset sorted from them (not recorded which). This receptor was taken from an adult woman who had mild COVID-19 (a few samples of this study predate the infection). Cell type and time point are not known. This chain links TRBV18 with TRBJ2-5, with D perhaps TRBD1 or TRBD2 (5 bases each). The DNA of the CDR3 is TGTGCCAGCTCACCCCGGGACCGGGAGACCCAGTACTTC. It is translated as CASSPRDRETQYF.